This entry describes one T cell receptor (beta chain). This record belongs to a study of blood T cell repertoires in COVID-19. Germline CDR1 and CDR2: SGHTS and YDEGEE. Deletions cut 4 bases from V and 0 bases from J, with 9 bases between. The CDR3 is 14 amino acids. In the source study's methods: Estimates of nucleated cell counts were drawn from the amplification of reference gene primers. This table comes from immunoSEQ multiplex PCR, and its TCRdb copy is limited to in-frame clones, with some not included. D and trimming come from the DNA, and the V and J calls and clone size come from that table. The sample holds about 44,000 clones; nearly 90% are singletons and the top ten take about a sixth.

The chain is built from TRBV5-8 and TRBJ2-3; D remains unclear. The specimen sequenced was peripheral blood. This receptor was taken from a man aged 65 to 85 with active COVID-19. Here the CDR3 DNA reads TGTGCCAGCAGCCCCCGGGTGAGCACAGATACGCAGTATTTT. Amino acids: CASSPRVSTDTQYF.